These 14 T cell receptor beta chains came from one sample sequenced in a study of graft-versus-host responses after intestinal transplantation. Only in-frame clones appear in the TCRdb table, and some are missing; sequencing was by immunoSEQ multiplex PCR. The data contain roughly 25,000 clones, roughly nine tenths of them singletons. The specimen was PBMCs, collected 38 to 40 days after intestinal transplant. The source is a human patient who received an intestinal transplant, so some T cells may come from the graft donor.

In this sample, this clone turned up a few times. The chain couples TRBV19 to TRBJ1-1, with 8 bases identical to TRBD1. The germline V gene encodes CDR1 LNHDA and CDR2 SQIVND (reference sequence). Trimming removed 5 bases from V and 0 bases from J; junction bases left unmatched: 11. This CDR3 region has 17 residues. CDR3 region: CASSPRTGKGMNTEAFF. Written as DNA, the CDR3 is TGTGCCAGTAGTCCAAGGACAGGGAAGGGGATGAACACTGAAGCTTTCTTT.

This clone was recorded a few times. This rearrangement joins TRBV5-1 to TRBJ1-3; D might be TRBD1 (6 bases). V was pared by 5 bases and J by 4 bases, with 13 bases between. The CDR3 has 14 residues. CDR1 and CDR2 (germline): SGHRS, YFSETQ. Here the CDR3 DNA reads TGCGCCAGCAGGGGGGCGCGGCGGGGAAACACCATATATTTT. It encodes CASRGARRGNTIYF.

The chain employs TRBV6-1 and TRBJ2-7, with no clear D. V was cut by 3 bases and J by 2 bases, with 2 bases left in between. Germline CDR1 MNHNS, CDR2 SASEGT. The CDR3 is made up of 11 amino acids. The CDR3 DNA reads as TGTGCCAGCAGTGACACCTACGAGCAGTACTTC. It codes for CASSDTYEQYF.

This chain joins TRBV6-5 and TRBJ1-6; D is uncertain. The CDR3 is made up of 13 amino acids. With 10 bases removed from V and 4 bases from J, the gap between germline ends came to 11 bases. CDR1 MNHEY and CDR2 SVGAGI come from the germline V gene. CDR3 residues: CAIRRDYNSPLHF. CDR3 coding DNA: TGTGCCATCAGGAGGGATTATAATTCACCCCTCCACTTT.

The CDR3 DNA is TGTGCCAGTAGTCTAGGGAGATCCTACGAGCAGTACTTC. As protein: CASSLGRSYEQYF. The J gene is TRBJ2-7, the V gene TRBV19; weak D call: TRBD2 (5 bases). V dropped 5 bases and J dropped 1 base, with 9 bases sitting between them. CDR3 length equals 13 residues. The V gene's germline CDR1 is LNHDA and CDR2 SQIVND (reference sequence).

The rearrangement uses TRBV27 and TRBJ1-1; D remains unclear. CDR1 is MNHEY and CDR2 is SMNVEV in the germline V gene (reference sequence). This CDR3 is built from 13 residues. Trimming cost V 4 bases and J 1 base, with 7 bases left between them. The CDR3 DNA reads TGTGCCAGCAGTTGGGGTGGGAACACTGAAGCTTTCTTT. It encodes CASSWGGNTEAFF.

The chain links TRBV15 to TRBJ1-2; TRBD1 is a possible D gene (6 bases). V lost 3 bases and J lost 8, with 19 bases in between. The CDR3 is made up of 15 amino acids. Germline CDR1 and CDR2: LNHNV and YYDKDF (reference sequence). The CDR3 nucleotides read TGTGCCACCAGCAGGGGGGCTGAGGTTAGGTACGGCTACACCTTC. Translated: CATSRGAEVRYGYTF.

V usage is TRBV5-1 and J usage is TRBJ2-6; D possibly corresponds to TRBD2 (5 bases). V was trimmed by 1 base and J by 0 bases, leaving 11 bases between them. Germline CDR1 reads SGHRS; CDR2 reads YFSETQ. The CDR3 has 17 amino acids. CDR3 residues: CASSLYWEYSGANVLTF. DNA for the CDR3: TGCGCCAGCAGCTTGTATTGGGAGTACTCTGGGGCCAACGTCCTGACTTTC.

The chain joins TRBV14 to TRBJ2-2, with D possibly TRBD2 on 5 matching bases. Trimming pared 1 base from V and 8 bases from J, leaving 14 bases between. Germline CDR1 reads SGHDN; CDR2 reads FVKESK. The CDR3 extends over 15 amino acids. The CDR3 protein is CASSQVSGVTGELFF. Here the CDR3 DNA reads TGTGCCAGCAGCCAAGTTTCCGGGGTAACGGGGGAGCTGTTTTTT. Full variable domain (remainder filled in from reference TRBV14 and TRBJ2-2): EAGVTQFPSHSVIEKGQTVTLRCDPISGHDNLYWYRRVMGKEIKFLLHFVKESKQDESGMPNNRFLAERTGGTYSTLKVQPAELEDSGVYFCASSQVSGVTGELFFGEGSRLTVL.

This chain joins TRBV9 and TRBJ2-2; D might be TRBD2 (5 bases). The CDR3 is 14 residues long. V lost 8 bases and J lost 5, with 16 bases in between. CDR1 SGDLS and CDR2 YYNGEE come from the germline V gene. The CDR3 sequence: CASRGRIPTGELFF. DNA for the CDR3: TGTGCCAGTAGAGGGCGAATACCAACCGGGGAGCTGTTTTTT. Using reference TRBV9 and TRBJ2-2 for the parts outside the CDR3, the full variable domain is DSGVTQTPKHLITATGQRVTLRCSPRSGDLSVYWYQQSLDQGLQFLIQYYNGEERAKGNILERFSAQQFPDLHSELNLSSLELGDSALYFCASRGRIPTGELFFGEGSRLTVL.

The CDR3 loop is CASLAMTSGRRHEQYF. The CDR3 DNA reads TGTGCCAGCCTCGCCATGACTAGCGGGAGAAGGCACGAGCAGTACTTC. The chain combines TRBV11-2 with TRBJ2-7; 12 bases align to TRBD2. Germline lookup yields CDR1 SGHAT and CDR2 FQNNGV. The CDR3 is 16 residues long. J gave up 5 bases and V 8 bases, and 13 bases lay outside the gene matches.

V gene TRBV5-6 combines with J gene TRBJ2-1; 8 bases match TRBD2. The germline CDR1 and CDR2 sequences are SGHDT and YYEEEE. V dropped 3 bases and J dropped 3; count of bases not matched to a gene: 17. This CDR3 has 19 amino acids. CDR3 sequence (DNA): TGTGCCAGCAGCTCGGTTATGCCTATAGCGGGGCCTGACTACAATGAGCAGTTCTTC. It is translated as CASSSVMPIAGPDYNEQFF.

V is TRBV7-3 and J is TRBJ2-5; a weak D match, TRBD1 (5 bases). Germline V gene sequence: CDR1 SGHTA, CDR2 FQGTGA. Trimming took off 2 bases at V and 1 base at J, with 11 bases between the two ends. The CDR3 consists of 15 residues. This CDR3 is CASSLLPGSQETQYF. The CDR3 region has the DNA TGTGCCAGCAGCTTATTACCAGGGTCCCAAGAGACCCAGTACTTC.

With regard to this clone: One junction end disagrees with the germline gene, perhaps due to a read error. The chain couples TRBV19 to TRBJ1-5; 10 bases align to TRBD1. The germline gives CDR1 LNHDA, CDR2 SQIVND (reference sequence). This CDR3 region has 13 residues. CDR3 DNA: TGTGCCAGTAGGGGACAGGGGTGGCAGCCCCAACATTTT. Protein sequence: CASRGQGWQPQHF.